Listed below are T cell receptor beta chains from one sample, sequenced in a study of blood T cell repertoires in COVID-19. Only in-frame clones appear in the TCRdb table, and some are missing; sequencing was by immunoSEQ multiplex PCR. This repertoire shows 200,000 to 250,000 clones, about 90% found once; its top ten account for approximately 2.6%. Sequencing was performed on peripheral blood. The receptors were sampled from a man under 40 with COVID-19, enrolled during active disease. The CDR3 runs from the conserved cysteine through the conserved F or W. A D gene is named only where the DNA matches it firmly. The listing skips clone size in some rows; elsewhere it reads once, few, many or a size class.

j_call d_call v_call clone_size cdr3_nt cdr3_aa
TRBJ2-7 TRBD1 TRBV2 once TGTGCCACAGCCCAATGGGGACAGAGCGAGCAGTACTTC CATAQWGQSEQYF
TRBJ1-6 TRBD1 TRBV24-1 . TGTGCCACCAGTGACCTTGACAGGGGTACCTCACCCCTCCACTTT CATSDLDRGTSPLHF
TRBJ2-3 TRBD2 TRBV7-8 . TGTGCCAGCAGCCATATAGCGGGAGCCCCCACAGATACGCAGTATTTT CASSHIAGAPTDTQYF
TRBJ1-1 . TRBV5-1 . TGCGCCAGCAGCTTGCAGGCAGAGAACACTGAAGCTTTCTTT CASSLQAENTEAFF
TRBJ1-4 . TRBV25-1 . TGTGCCAGCAGTGAATATGGCAGGGGTAATGAAAAACTGTTTTTT CASSEYGRGNEKLFF
TRBJ1-2 . TRBV5-1 . TGCGCCAGCAGCGCCGCAGGGTCGGGCACCTATGGCTACACCTTC CASSAAGSGTYGYTF
TRBJ1-3 TRBD1 TRBV11-2 . TGTGCCAGCAGCCACAGGGGCAGGGGAAACACCATATATTTT CASSHRGRGNTIYF
TRBJ2-7 TRBD1 TRBV7-9 . TGTGCCAGCAGCGACCGGGACAGATACGAGCAGTACTTC CASSDRDRYEQYF
TRBJ2-3 . TRBV14 . TGTGCCAGCAGCTCGACCGGTGGGGCAGAGAGCACAGATACGCAGTATTTT CASSSTGGAESTDTQYF
TRBJ1-6 TRBD1 TRBV5-4 . TGTGCCAGCTCCTCACCGAAACATGACAGGGGACTCCACTTT CASSSPKHDRGLHF
TRBJ1-3 TRBD1 TRBV5-1 few TGCGCCAGCACCCTTCAAGGACAGGGGTTTGGAAACACCATATATTTT CASTLQGQGFGNTIYF
TRBJ1-6 . TRBV4-2 . TGTGCCAGCAGCCTAGGGGGTCAGGGGCGATCACCCCTCCACTTT CASSLGGQGRSPLHF
TRBJ1-3 . TRBV19 . TGTGCCGCCGATAGAGGCGTCTCTGGAAACACCATATATTTT CAADRGVSGNTIYF
TRBJ2-1 TRBD2 TRBV6-4 . TGTGCCAGCAGTCCCGGGACCCTAGCGGGCAATGAGCAGTTCTTC CASSPGTLAGNEQFF
TRBJ1-2 . TRBV11-3 . TGTGCCAGCAGTCGAGACAGTACAACTAACTATGGCTACACCTTC CASSRDSTTNYGYTF
TRBJ1-5 TRBD1 TRBV6-1 few TGTGCCAGCAGTGAGACCGGGACAGGGTCCCAGCATTTT CASSETGTGSQHF
TRBJ1-2 TRBD1 TRBV18 . TGTGCCAGCTCACCAATACAGGGGGCGGATGGCTACACCTTC CASSPIQGADGYTF
TRBJ2-1 . TRBV18 . TGTGCCAGCTCACCAGGGGCAGAATACAATGAGCAGTTCTTC CASSPGAEYNEQFF
TRBJ2-2 TRBD2 TRBV19 . TGTGCCAGTAGTATTACGGGGGGGTACACCGGGGAGCTGTTTTTT CASSITGGYTGELFF
TRBJ2-1 TRBD2 TRBV6-2/TRBV6-3 . TGTGCCAGCAGTAGTCGGACTAGCGGGAGCTTCAATGAGCAGTTCTTC CASSSRTSGSFNEQFF
TRBJ2-1 TRBD2 TRBV6-2/TRBV6-3 . TGTGCCAGCAGCCTTTGGGGGCCTAGCGGGAGCTCCTACAATGAGCAGTTCTTC CASSLWGPSGSSYNEQFF
TRBJ2-7 TRBD2 TRBV5-5 few TGTGCCAGCAGCTGGCAGGGAGGGTACTACGAGCAGTACTTC CASSWQGGYYEQYF
TRBJ2-1 TRBD2 TRBV28 . TGTGCCAGCAGTACCGCTCGCGGGGGGAGCGGTGAGCAGTTCTTC CASSTARGGSGEQFF
TRBJ2-2 TRBD1 TRBV24-1 . TGTGCCACCAGTGAGGGGACAGCGAACACCGGGGAGCTGTTTTTT CATSEGTANTGELFF
TRBJ1-5 TRBD1 TRBV5-5 . TGTGCCAGCAGCCTAACAGGGGCCCAGCCCCAGCATTTT CASSLTGAQPQHF
TRBJ1-4 . TRBV5-8 . TGTGCCAGCACCCTACAGGGAACTAATGAAAAACTGTTTTTT CASTLQGTNEKLFF
TRBJ2-7 . TRBV28 . TGTGCCAGCAGTTTTGATCAGCGGAGCTACGAGCAGTACTTC CASSFDQRSYEQYF
TRBJ1-1 . TRBV19 . TGTGCCAGTAGTACAACAGGCGGTAACACTGAAGCTTTCTTT CASSTTGGNTEAFF
TRBJ2-3 . TRBV29-1 . TGCAGCGTTGATTGGGGCGGACAACCAGATACGCAGTATTTT CSVDWGGQPDTQYF
TRBJ1-2 TRBD1 TRBV14 . TGTGCCAGCAGCCCAGGGACAGGGGCTTATGGCTACACCTTC CASSPGTGAYGYTF
TRBJ1-1 . TRBV11-2 once TGTGCCAGTTGGGGAGGATTAACTGAAGCTTTCTTT CASWGGLTEAFF
TRBJ2-7 . TRBV6-5 . TGTGCCAGCAGTCAACAGAATTCCTACGAGCAGTACTTC CASSQQNSYEQYF
TRBJ1-5 TRBD1 TRBV5-6 . TGTGCCAGCAGCTCGATAGGGGACAGGGCGAGCAATCAGCCCCAGCATTTT CASSSIGDRASNQPQHF
TRBJ2-7 TRBD2 TRBV4-1 . TGCGCCAGCAGGGTTAGCGGGAGGGCCTCCGAGCAGTACTTC CASRVSGRASEQYF
TRBJ1-3 . TRBV11-2 . TGTGCCAGCAGCCGTTACAGGGTTTCATACTCTGGAAACACCATATATTTT CASSRYRVSYSGNTIYF
TRBJ1-1 . TRBV5-1 . TGCGCCAGCAGCTTTGAAGGGGTGGGGCGCACTGAAGCTTTCTTT CASSFEGVGRTEAFF
TRBJ2-1 . TRBV6-2/TRBV6-3 . TGTGCCAGCAGTTATCAGGGTACTTTCAATGAGCAGTTCTTC CASSYQGTFNEQFF